This TCR beta chain was retrieved from a study of somatic mutations in cytotoxic T cells in rheumatoid arthritis. This clone was seen a handful of times. Its antigen remains unknown. Overall study findings and caveats: Age was associated with higher CD8+ clonality in rheumatoid arthritis patients, not in healthy controls. Within 8 of 65 patients, the single biggest CD8+ clone made up more than 20% of CD8+ cells.

Assay used: immunoSEQ multiplex PCR; TCRdb lists only in-frame clones, some missing. The sample yields roughly 17,000 clones, approximately 84% seen once. V lost 5 bases to trimming and J lost 4 bases, with 13 bases between them. Germline lookup yields CDR1 MRHNA and CDR2 SNTAGT. The CDR3 has 14 amino acids. Source material: CD8+ T cells sorted from blood. The chain couples TRBV6-4 to TRBJ2-3; D is possibly TRBD2 (5 bases). The TCR sequence derives from an adult with rheumatoid arthritis. The CDR3 region has the DNA TGTGCCAGCAGTTCATCGGAGGTCTCAGATACGCAGTATTTT. This codes for CASSSSEVSDTQYF.